This is a list of T cell receptor beta chains from one sample in a study of cytomegalovirus exposure and HLA in healthy donors. Data came from immunoSEQ multiplex PCR; TCRdb stores just in-frame clones and leaves some out. The sample yields about 190,000 clones, over 70% seen once. The specimen sequenced was PBMCs. The receptors here all came from a woman between 18 and 29 years old in good health and CMV-seropositive. Both conserved end residues are part of each CDR3. A D gene is named only where the DNA matches it firmly.

-	TRBV4-1	TRBJ1-2	CASSLDGYGIYGYTF	TGCGCCAGCAGTCTCGATGGGTACGGGATCTATGGCTACACCTTC
TRBD1	TRBV7-9	TRBJ1-1	CASSPGQGHHQFPEAFF	TGTGCCAGCAGCCCCGGACAGGGGCACCATCAATTTCCTGAAGCTTTCTTT
-	TRBV9	TRBJ1-6	CASSVDGRVKSPLHF	TGTGCCAGCAGCGTAGATGGCAGGGTCAAATCACCCCTCCACTTT
TRBD1	TRBV10-3	TRBJ1-2	CAISESTGVGNYGYTF	TGTGCCATCAGTGAGTCGACAGGGGTTGGTAACTATGGCTACACCTTC
-	TRBV5-4	TRBJ2-5	CASSFFVGGQETQYF	TGTGCCAGCAGCTTTTTCGTAGGCGGGCAGGAGACCCAGTACTTC
TRBD1	TRBV12-5	TRBJ2-7	CASGLAGTGNEQYF	TGTGCTAGTGGTTTGGCCGGGACAGGGAACGAGCAGTACTTC
TRBD2	TRBV30	TRBJ2-1	CAWSAASGGADEQFF	TGTGCCTGGAGTGCGGCTAGCGGGGGGGCGGATGAGCAGTTCTTC
-	TRBV18	TRBJ1-1	CASSPRTANTEAFF	TGTGCCAGCTCACCCCGGACTGCGAACACTGAAGCTTTCTTT
TRBD1	TRBV6-1	TRBJ2-7	CASKGTGKGYEQYF	TGTGCCAGCAAGGGGACAGGGAAGGGCTACGAGCAGTACTTC
TRBD1	TRBV18	TRBJ1-3	CASSPGFGTASSRSGNTIYF	TGTGCCAGCTCACCCGGCTTCGGGACAGCATCATCCCGCTCTGGAAACACCATATATTTT
-	TRBV4-1	TRBJ2-5	CASRAYGASQETQYF	TGCGCCAGCAGGGCCTATGGGGCTAGTCAAGAGACCCAGTACTTC
TRBD1	TRBV6-1	TRBJ2-1	CASNLPGQQQFF	TGTGCCAGCAACCTTCCGGGACAGCAGCAGTTCTTC
-	TRBV27	TRBJ1-2	CASSPTHGYTF	TGTGCCAGCAGTCCTACCCATGGCTACACCTTC
-	TRBV27	TRBJ2-7	CASRVSAGWAYEQYF	TGTGCCAGCAGAGTTTCGGCGGGGTGGGCCTACGAGCAGTACTTC
-	TRBV9	TRBJ2-1	CASSPGGGSYNEQFF	TGTGCCAGCAGCCCCGGCGGAGGCTCCTACAATGAGCAGTTCTTC